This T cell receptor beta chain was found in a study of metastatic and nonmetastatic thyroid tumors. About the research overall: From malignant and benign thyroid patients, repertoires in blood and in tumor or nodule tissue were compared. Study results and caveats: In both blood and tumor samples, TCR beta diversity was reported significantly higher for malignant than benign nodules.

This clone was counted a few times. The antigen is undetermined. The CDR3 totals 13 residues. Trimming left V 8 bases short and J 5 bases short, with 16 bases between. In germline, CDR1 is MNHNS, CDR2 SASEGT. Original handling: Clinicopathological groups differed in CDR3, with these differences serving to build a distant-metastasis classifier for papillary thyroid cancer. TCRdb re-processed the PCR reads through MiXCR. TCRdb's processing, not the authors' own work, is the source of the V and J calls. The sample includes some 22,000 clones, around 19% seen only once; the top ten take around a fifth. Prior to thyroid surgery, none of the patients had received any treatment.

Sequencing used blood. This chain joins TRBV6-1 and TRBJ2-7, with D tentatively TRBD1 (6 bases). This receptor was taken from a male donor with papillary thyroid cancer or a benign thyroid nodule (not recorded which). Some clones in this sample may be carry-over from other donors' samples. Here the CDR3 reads CASRDIGAHEQYF. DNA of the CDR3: TGTGCCAGCCGGGACATTGGAGCCCACGAGCAGTACTTC.